The entry that follows covers one T cell receptor beta chain sequence. Its target is not known. These data are taken from a study of human T cells and chemical hapten exposure. The sample's time point: patch test 1, 2 weeks after DPC sensitization. Stated treatment: therapeutic diphenylcyclopropenone sensitization with weekly scalp DPC. The CDR3 loop spans 15 amino acids. Germline lookup yields CDR1 MNHNS and CDR2 SASEGT. Trimming took 3 bases from V and 5 from J, leaving 11 bases between them. Using its own MiXCR run on the RACE reads, TCRdb lists one record per CDR3 protein. The sample carries roughly 180,000 distinct CDR3 sequences, around 24% recorded once. Points from the study as a whole: Significantly greater numbers of large CDR3 similarity clusters came from expanded TCRs than from controls.

This sequence was found in a woman aged 50 to 60 with alopecia areata. Some clones in this sample may be carry-over from other donors' samples. The chain is built from TRBV6-1 and TRBJ1-6; a possible D gene is TRBD1 (5 bases). The material sequenced was whole blood, taken in connection with sensitization to the hapten diphenylcyclopropenone (DPC). In DNA form, the CDR3 reads TGTGCCAGCAGTGACCAGGGAGGGAATAATTCACCCCTCCACTTT. This gives the protein CASSDQGGNNSPLHF.